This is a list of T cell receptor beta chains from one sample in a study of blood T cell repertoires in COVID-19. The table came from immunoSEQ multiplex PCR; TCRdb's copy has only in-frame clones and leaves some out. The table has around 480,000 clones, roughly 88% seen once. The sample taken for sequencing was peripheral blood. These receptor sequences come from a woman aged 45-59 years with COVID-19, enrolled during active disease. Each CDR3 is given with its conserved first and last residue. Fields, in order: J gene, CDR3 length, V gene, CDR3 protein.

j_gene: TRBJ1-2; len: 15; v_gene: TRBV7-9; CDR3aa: CASSLGQGDWYGYTF
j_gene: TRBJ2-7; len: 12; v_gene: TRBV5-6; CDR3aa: CASSSSSLEQYF
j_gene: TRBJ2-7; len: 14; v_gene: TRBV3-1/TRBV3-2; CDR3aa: CASSPTDSGYEQYF
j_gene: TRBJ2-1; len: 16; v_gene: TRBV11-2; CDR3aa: CASSIASGGPDNEQFF
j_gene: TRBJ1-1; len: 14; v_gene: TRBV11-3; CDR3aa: CASSSEGGDTEAFF
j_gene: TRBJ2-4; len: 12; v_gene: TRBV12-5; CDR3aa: CASGSGKNIQYF
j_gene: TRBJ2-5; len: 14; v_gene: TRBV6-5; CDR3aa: CASRLAGEQETQYF
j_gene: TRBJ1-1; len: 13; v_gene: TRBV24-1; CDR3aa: CATSRRGNTEAFF
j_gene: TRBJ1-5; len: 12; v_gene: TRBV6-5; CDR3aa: CASREIKRPQHF
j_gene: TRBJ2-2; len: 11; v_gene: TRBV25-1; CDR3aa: CASRNTGELFF
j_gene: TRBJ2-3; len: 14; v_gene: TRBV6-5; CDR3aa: CASSSRGMTDTQYF
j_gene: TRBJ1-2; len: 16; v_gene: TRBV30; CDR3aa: CAWSGRQDRRGYGYTF
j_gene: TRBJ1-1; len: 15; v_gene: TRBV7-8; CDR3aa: CASSLVGGYRTEAFF
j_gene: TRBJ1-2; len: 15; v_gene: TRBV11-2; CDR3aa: CASSLDLRGPYGYTF
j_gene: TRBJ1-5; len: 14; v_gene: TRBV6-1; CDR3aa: CASSEGQGNQPQHF
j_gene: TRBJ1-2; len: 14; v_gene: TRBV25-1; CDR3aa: CASSDAVVNYGYTF
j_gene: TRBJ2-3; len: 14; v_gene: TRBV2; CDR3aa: CASSKIAEGDTQYF
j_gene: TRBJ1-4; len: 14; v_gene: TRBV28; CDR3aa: CASRGTGFNEKLFF
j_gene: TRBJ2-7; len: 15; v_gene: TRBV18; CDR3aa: CASSPSLRGGGEQYF
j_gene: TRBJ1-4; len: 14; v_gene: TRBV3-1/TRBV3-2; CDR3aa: CASSQASGNEKLFF
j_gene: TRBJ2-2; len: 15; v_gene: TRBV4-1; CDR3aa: CASSQVDEATGELFF
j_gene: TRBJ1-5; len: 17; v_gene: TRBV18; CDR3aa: CASSPFHYRTGYQPQHF
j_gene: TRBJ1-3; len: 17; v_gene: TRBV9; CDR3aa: CASSLDRGQFGGNTIYF
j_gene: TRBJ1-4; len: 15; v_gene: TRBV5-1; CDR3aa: CASSSEQGMGEKLFF
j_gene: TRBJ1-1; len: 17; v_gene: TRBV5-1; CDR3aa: CASSLSGTVSMNTEAFF
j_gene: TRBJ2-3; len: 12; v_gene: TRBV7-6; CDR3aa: CASSLQTDTQYF
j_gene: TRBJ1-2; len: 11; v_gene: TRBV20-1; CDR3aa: CSARSTGAYTF
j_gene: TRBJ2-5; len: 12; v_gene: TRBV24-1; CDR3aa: CATNSGEGTQYF
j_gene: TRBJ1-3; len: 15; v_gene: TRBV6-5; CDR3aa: CASIRGVMSGNTIYF
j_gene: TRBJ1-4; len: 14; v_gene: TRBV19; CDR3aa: CASSMQGGNEKLFF
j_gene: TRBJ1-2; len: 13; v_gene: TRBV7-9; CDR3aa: CASSRGTNYGYTF
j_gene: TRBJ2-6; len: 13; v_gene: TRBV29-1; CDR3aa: CSVHGAGANVLTF
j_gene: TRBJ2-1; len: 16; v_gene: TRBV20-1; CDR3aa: CSASHRLAGWYNEQFF
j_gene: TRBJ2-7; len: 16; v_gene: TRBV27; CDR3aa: CASSFFGRGASYEQYF
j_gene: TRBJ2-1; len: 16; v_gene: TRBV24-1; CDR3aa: CATSDSRLAGYNEQFF
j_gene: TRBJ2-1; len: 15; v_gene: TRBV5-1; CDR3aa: CASSLFQGNYNEQFF
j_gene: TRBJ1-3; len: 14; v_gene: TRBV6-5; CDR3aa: CASSPQSSGNTIYF
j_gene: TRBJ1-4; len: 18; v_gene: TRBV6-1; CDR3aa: CASSEGLVGGRPNEKLFF
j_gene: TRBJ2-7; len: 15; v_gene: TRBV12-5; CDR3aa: CASGPGDGDPYEQYF
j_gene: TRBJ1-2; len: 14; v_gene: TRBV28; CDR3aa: CASLGGAEGYGYTF
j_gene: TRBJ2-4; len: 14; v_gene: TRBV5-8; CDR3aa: CASSSDSSKNIQYF
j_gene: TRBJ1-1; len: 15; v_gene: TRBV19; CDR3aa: CASSLGQGIKSEAFF
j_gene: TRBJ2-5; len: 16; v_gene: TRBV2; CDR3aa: CASRPLAGVTQETQYF
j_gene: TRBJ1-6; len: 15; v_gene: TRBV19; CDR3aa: CASSIMGDTNSPLHF